This TCR beta chain derives from a study of T cells in Graves' hyperthyroidism and ophthalmopathy. Regions amplified from RNA transcripts were the TCR beta CDR3 regions. RT-PCR in the first round (using the HTBI primer set) targeted the TCR CDR3. TCRdb reanalysed the multiplex PCR reads using MiXCR and keeps one entry per CDR3 protein. The table has about 680,000 distinct CDR3 sequences, 30% to 40% seen once; the top ten hold roughly 30%. Germline CDR1 and CDR2: KGHDR and SFDVKD. The V and J ends lost 6 bases and 0 bases respectively, with 11 bases between them. The CDR3 length is 15 residues. In its sample, this clonotype was seen many times.

The chain links TRBV24-1 to TRBJ1-5; no clear D. Sequenced sample: blood. This receptor was taken from a woman aged 40 to 50 with Graves' hyperthyroidism. The CDR3 region has the DNA TGTGCCACCAGTCGCCCCCTCTATAGCAATCAGCCCCAGCATTTT. Protein: CATSRPLYSNQPQHF.